This T cell receptor beta chain was observed in a study of T cells in Graves' hyperthyroidism and ophthalmopathy. Study-wide background: Staff took peripheral blood when the initial diagnosis was made, before any treatment began.

Patients affected by ophthalmopathy presented a Clinical Activity Score of at least 3, a NOSPECS grade of at least 4, and disease duration below 3 months. This clonotype was recorded many times. Regions amplified from RNA transcripts were the TCR beta CDR3 regions. The HTBI primer set drove a first-round RT-PCR of the TCR CDR3. Each CDR3 protein gets one entry after TCRdb re-called the multiplex PCR reads with MiXCR. The sample yields about 480,000 distinct CDR3 sequences, 24% seen once. CDR1 is LGHNA and CDR2 is YNFKEQ in the germline V gene. V lost 3 bases to trimming and J lost 4 bases, with 18 bases between them. The CDR3 covers 16 residues.

This sequence was found in a woman aged 30 to 39 with Graves' ophthalmopathy. This sequence joins TRBV4-2 and TRBJ1-2; D perhaps matches TRBD1 (6 bases). Sequenced input: blood. CDR3 amino acids: CASSHSDRTGSYGYTF. The CDR3 DNA reads as TGTGCCAGCAGCCACTCCGACCGAACAGGGAGCTATGGCTACACCTTC.